The next 10 T cell receptor beta chains were all read from a single sample in a study of cytomegalovirus exposure and HLA in healthy donors (TCRdb year 2017). Libraries were prepared through the immunoSEQ multiplex PCR assay. A mixture of 60 forward primers for TCR Vbeta segments and 13 reverse primers for TCR Jbeta segments was used in the multiplex PCR. TCRdb limited this immuneACCESS table to in-frame rearrangements with V and J called. A share of clones is missing; checked studies link under half to unresolved V genes, and the rest is unexplained. Present in this sample are roughly 100,000 clones, approximately 79% of which were seen just once. The biggest ten clones account for approximately 7.2% of the sample. The sample taken for sequencing was PBMCs. The receptors were gathered from a man aged 25-45 years in good health and CMV-seropositive.

The chain joins TRBV6-5 to TRBJ1-4; D remains ambiguous. V gave up 10 bases and J gave up 3 bases, with 18 bases separating them. CDR1 MNHEY and CDR2 SVGAGI come from the germline V gene. CDR3 length equals 15 residues. The CDR3 here is CATRGLRDPNEKLFF. In DNA, the CDR3 is TGTGCCACTCGCGGGTTGAGGGATCCTAATGAAAAACTGTTTTTT.

This chain joins TRBV11-2 and TRBJ1-5, with D uncertain. CDR1 is SGHAT, CDR2 FQNNGV, per germline. This CDR3 is 17 amino acids long. V lost 1 base and J 2 bases, leaving 15 bases between the germline ends. The DNA for the CDR3 is TGTGCCAGCAGCTTAGTGAGGTCGGGGTTGGGCAATCAGCCCCAGCATTTT. It translates to CASSLVRSGLGNQPQHF. Drawing the rest from reference TRBV11-2 and TRBJ1-5, the complete variable domain is EAGVAQSPRYKIIEKRQSVAFWCNPISGHATLYWYQQILGQGPKLLIQFQNNGVVDDSQLPKDRFSAERLKGVDSTLKIQPAKLEDSAVYLCASSLVRSGLGNQPQHFGDGTRLSIL.

This clone turned up a few times. The chain links TRBV5-8 to TRBJ2-1, with D unclear. This CDR3 comprises 15 residues. The germline gives CDR1 SGHTS, CDR2 YDEGEE. Between the trimmed V and J ends, which lost 0 bases and 4 bases, there was a span of 11 bases. The CDR3 region is CASSLAPQIYNEQFF. In nucleotides, the CDR3 is TGTGCCAGCAGCTTGGCACCGCAGATTTACAATGAGCAGTTCTTC.

V usage is TRBV28 and J usage is TRBJ1-2, with 12 bases matching TRBD1. CDR1 MDHEN and CDR2 SYDVKM come from the germline V gene. There are 16 residues in the CDR3. Trimming cost V 5 bases and J 4 bases; bases outside gene matches: 8. The CDR3 nucleotides are TGTGCCAGCAGTACCTCGGGACAGGGGGCCGCCTATGGCTACACCTTC. This codes for CASSTSGQGAAYGYTF.

The gene calls are TRBV7-2 and TRBJ2-5; 7 bases match TRBD2. Germline CDR1 and CDR2: SGHTA and FQGNSA. V lost 1 base, J lost 1 base, and 9 bases stayed unmatched. The CDR3 runs to 17 residues. The CDR3 nucleotides read TGTGCCAGCAGCTTAGAGTCTCGAGCGGGGTCCCAAGAGACCCAGTACTTC. Encoded protein: CASSLESRAGSQETQYF.

The chain combines TRBV5-1 with TRBJ2-7, with 8 bases matching TRBD1. The CDR3 sequence is 14 residues long. V lost 1 base and J lost 6; bases outside the gene matches: 6. Germline CDR1 SGHRS, CDR2 YFSETQ. In DNA, the CDR3 is TGCGCCAGCAGCTTGACAGGGGGATTAAGCGAGCAGTACTTC. Translating gives CASSLTGGLSEQYF.

The chain links TRBV9 to TRBJ1-1; D is unclear. The length of the CDR3 is 11 residues. Germline V CDR1 and CDR2: SGDLS, YYNGEE. Trimming removed 6 bases at V and 4 bases at J, with 7 bases between. CDR3 in DNA: TGTGCCAGCACCTCCGGCACTGAAGCTTTCTTT. It specifies CASTSGTEAFF.

This sequence joins TRBV19 and TRBJ2-5, with 12 bases identical to TRBD2. In germline, CDR1 is LNHDA, CDR2 SQIVND (reference sequence). V gave up 5 bases and J gave up 5 bases; unmatched junction bases: 9. There are 16 residues in the CDR3. CDR3 protein: CASSLSSGGALETQYF. Here the CDR3 DNA reads TGTGCCAGTAGTCTCTCTAGCGGGGGGGCGTTGGAGACCCAGTACTTC.

This chain uses TRBV19 with TRBJ1-5; 7 bases fit TRBD1. This CDR3 is built from 13 residues. J was trimmed by 1 base and V by 9 bases; bases with no gene match: 3. CDR1 and CDR2 (germline): LNHDA, SQIVND (reference sequence). The CDR3 DNA sequence: TGTGCCAGCGGACAGGACAGCAATCAGCCCCAGCATTTT. It codes for CASGQDSNQPQHF.

The chain joins TRBV6-1 to TRBJ2-7; 8 bases agree with TRBD1. This CDR3 contains 14 residues. CDR1 and CDR2 (germline): MNHNS, SASEGT. V lost 2 bases to trimming and J lost 5 bases; unmatched junction nucleotides: 5. The CDR3 region is CASSENQGAHEQYF. DNA for the CDR3: TGTGCCAGCAGTGAAAATCAGGGGGCCCACGAGCAGTACTTC.